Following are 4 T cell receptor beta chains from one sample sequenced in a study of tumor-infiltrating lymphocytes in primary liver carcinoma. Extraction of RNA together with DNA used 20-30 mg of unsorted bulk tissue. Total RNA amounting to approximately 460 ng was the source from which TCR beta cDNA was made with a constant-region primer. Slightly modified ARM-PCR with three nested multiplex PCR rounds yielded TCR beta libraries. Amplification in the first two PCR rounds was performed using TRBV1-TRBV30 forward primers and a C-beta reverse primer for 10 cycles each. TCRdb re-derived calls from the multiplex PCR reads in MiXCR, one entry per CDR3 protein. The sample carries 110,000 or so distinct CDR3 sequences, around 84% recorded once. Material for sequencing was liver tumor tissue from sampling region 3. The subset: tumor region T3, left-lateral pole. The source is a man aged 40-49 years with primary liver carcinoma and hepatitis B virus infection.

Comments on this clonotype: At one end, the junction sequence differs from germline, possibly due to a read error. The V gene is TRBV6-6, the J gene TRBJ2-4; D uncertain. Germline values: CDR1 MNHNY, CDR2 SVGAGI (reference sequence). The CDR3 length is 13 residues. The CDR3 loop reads CACRRTDENIQYF. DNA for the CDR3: TGTGCCTGCAGGCGGACGGATGAAAACATTCAGTACTTC.

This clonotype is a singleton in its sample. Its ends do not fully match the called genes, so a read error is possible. The CDR3 bases are TGCGACAGCAGCCCCGTTGAGAGGGTTGGCAATCAGTCCCAGCATTTT. Amino acids: CDSSPVERVGNQSQHF. V is TRBV4-1 and J is TRBJ1-5; D is uncertain. This CDR3 is built from 16 residues. Germline CDR1 is MGHRA and CDR2 is YSYEKL.

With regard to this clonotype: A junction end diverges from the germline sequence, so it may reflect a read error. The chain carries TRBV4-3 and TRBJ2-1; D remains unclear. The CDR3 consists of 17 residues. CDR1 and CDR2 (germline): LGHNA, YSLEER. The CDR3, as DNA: TGTGCCAGCAGCCAAGGGCTCGGTGACCTTACCTACAATGAGCAGCTCTTC. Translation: CASSQGLGDLTYNEQLF.

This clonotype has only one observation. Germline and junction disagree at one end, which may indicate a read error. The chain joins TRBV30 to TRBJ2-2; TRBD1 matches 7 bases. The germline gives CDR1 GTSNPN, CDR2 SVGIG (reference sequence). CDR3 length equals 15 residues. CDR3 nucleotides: TGTGCCTGGAGTGTCCCGGGACAGCACACCTGGGAGCTGTTTTTT. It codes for CAWSVPGQHTWELFF.